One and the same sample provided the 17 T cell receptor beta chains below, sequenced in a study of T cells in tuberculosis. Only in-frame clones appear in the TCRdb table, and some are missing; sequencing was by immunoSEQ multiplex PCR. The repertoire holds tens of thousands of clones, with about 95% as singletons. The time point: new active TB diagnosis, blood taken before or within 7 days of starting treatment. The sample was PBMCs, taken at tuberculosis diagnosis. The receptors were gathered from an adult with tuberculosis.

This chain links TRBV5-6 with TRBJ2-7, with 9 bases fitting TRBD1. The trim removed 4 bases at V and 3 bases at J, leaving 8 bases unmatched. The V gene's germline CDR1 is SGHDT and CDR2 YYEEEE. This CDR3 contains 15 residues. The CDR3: CASSTAGQGFYEQYF. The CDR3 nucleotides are TGTGCCAGCAGCACAGCCGGACAGGGGTTCTACGAGCAGTACTTC.

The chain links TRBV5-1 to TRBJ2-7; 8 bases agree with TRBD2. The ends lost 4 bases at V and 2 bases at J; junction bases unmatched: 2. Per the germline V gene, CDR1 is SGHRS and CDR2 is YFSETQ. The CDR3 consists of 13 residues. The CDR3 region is CASSRGGPYEQYF. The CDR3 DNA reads TGCGCCAGCAGCCGGGGGGGCCCCTACGAGCAGTACTTC.

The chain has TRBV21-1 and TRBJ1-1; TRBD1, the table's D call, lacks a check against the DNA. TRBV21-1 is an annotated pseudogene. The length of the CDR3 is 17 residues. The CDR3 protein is CASSKSRGPGKDTEAFF. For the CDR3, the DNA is TGTGCCAGCAGCAAATCCAGGGGTCCGGGGAAGGACACTGAAGCTTTCTTT.

The CDR3 nucleotides read TGTGCCAGCAGCTTGGCCTCTGGAAACACCATATATTTT. It yields the protein CASSLASGNTIYF. V is TRBV7-2 and J is TRBJ1-3; D is unclear. The V end was cut by 3 bases, the J end by 0 bases, with 3 bases between. CDR1 and CDR2 (germline): SGHTA, FQGNSA. CDR3 size: 13 residues.

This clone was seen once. The CDR3 sequence: CASSPLHSGRTGEQYF. The DNA of the CDR3 is TGCGCCAGCAGCCCCCTTCATAGCGGGAGAACAGGAGAGCAGTACTTC. The V gene is TRBV5-1, the J gene TRBJ2-7, with 9 bases aligning to TRBD2. Germline CDR1 is SGHRS and CDR2 is YFSETQ. The trim removed 4 bases at V and 7 bases at J, leaving 15 bases unmatched. The CDR3 sequence is 16 residues long.

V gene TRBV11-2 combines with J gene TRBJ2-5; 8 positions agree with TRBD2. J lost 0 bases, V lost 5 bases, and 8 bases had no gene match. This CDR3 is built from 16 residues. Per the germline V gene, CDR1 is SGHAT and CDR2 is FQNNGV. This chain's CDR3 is CASSPGTRGNQETQYF. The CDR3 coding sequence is TGTGCCAGCAGCCCAGGGACTAGAGGGAACCAAGAGACCCAGTACTTC.

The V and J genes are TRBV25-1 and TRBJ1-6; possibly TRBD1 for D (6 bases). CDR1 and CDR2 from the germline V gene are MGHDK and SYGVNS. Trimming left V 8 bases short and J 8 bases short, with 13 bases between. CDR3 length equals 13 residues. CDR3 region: CASSGTNDSPLHF. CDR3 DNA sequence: TGTGCCAGCTCCGGGACAAACGATTCACCCCTCCACTTT.

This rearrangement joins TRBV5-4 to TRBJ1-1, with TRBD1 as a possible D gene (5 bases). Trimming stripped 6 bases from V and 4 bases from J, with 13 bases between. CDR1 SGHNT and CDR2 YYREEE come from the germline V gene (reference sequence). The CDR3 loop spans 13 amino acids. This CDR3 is CASTSAGGTEAFF. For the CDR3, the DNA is TGTGCCAGCACCTCCGCGGGGGGCACTGAAGCTTTCTTT.

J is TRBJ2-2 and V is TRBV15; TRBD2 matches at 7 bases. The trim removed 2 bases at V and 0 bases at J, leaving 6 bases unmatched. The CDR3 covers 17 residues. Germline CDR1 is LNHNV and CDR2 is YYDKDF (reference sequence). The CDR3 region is CATSRLEGLPNTGELFF. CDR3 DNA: TGTGCCACCAGCAGACTGGAGGGACTACCGAACACCGGGGAGCTGTTTTTT.

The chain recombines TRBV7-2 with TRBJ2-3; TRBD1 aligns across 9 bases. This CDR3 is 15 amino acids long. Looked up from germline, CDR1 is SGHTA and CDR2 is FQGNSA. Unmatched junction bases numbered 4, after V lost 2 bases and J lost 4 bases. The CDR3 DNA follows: TGTGCCAGCAGCTTAATTGGACAGGGGTCAGATACGCAGTATTTT. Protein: CASSLIGQGSDTQYF.

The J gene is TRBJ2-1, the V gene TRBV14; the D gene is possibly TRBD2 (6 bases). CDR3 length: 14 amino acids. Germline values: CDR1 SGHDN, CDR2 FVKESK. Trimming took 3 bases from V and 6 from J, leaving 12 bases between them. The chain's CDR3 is CASSQPGAGNEQFF. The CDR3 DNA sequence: TGTGCCAGCAGCCAGCCGGGAGCGGGCAATGAGCAGTTCTTC.

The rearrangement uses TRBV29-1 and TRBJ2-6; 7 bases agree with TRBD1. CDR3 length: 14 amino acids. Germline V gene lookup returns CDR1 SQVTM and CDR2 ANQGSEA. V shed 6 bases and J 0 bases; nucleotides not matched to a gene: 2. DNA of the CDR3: TGCAGCGTAGGGGACAGCTCTGGGGCCAACGTCCTGACTTTC. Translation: CSVGDSSGANVLTF.

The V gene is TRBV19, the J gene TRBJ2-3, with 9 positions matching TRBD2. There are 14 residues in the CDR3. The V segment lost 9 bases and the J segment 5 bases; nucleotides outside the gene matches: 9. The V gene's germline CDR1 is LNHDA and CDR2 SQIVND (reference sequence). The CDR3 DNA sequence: TGTGCCAGCCAATCTAGCGGGGTAGGAGATACGCAGTATTTT. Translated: CASQSSGVGDTQYF. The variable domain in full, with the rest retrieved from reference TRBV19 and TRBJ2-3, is DGGITQSPKYLFRKEGQNVTLSCEQNLNHDAMYWYRQDPGQGLRLIYYSQIVNDFQKGDIAEGYSVSREKKESFPLTVTSAQKNPTAFYLCASQSSGVGDTQYFGPGTRLTVL.

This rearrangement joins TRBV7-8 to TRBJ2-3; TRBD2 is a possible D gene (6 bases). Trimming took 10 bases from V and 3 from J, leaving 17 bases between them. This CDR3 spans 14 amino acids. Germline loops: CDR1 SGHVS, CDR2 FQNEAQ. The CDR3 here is CATTGGFMTDTQYF. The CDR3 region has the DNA TGTGCCACCACCGGGGGTTTTATGACAGATACGCAGTATTTT.

Written as DNA, the CDR3 is TGCGCCAGCAGCGGACTAGCGGGAGCCACCGGGGAGCTGTTTTTT. Protein: CASSGLAGATGELFF. This rearrangement joins TRBV5-1 to TRBJ2-2; 13 bases fit TRBD2. After removal of 4 bases from V and 4 bases from J, the junction contained 1 base not matched to a gene. CDR3 length equals 15 residues. CDR1 SGHRS and CDR2 YFSETQ come from the germline V gene.

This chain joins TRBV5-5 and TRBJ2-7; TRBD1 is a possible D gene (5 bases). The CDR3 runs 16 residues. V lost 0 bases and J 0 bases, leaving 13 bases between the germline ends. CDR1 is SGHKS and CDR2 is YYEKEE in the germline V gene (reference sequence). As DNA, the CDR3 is TGTGCCAGCAGCTTGGCCTTGACAGCCAGCTCCTACGAGCAGTACTTC. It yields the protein CASSLALTASSYEQYF.

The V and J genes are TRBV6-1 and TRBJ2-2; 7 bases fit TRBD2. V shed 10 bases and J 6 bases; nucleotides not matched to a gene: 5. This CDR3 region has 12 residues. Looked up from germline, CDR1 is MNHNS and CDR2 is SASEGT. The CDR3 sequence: CATGTIPGELFF. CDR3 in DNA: TGTGCCACAGGGACTATTCCCGGGGAGCTGTTTTTT.